The following is a TCR beta chain sequence with its context. This sample was taken from a study of molecular identifiers for immune sequencing clone quantification. TCRdb re-called the PCR reads through MiXCR, storing one row per CDR3 protein. The data hold about 510,000 distinct CDR3 sequences, with roughly 26% observed a single time. There are 17 residues in the CDR3. V gave up 1 base and J gave up 4 bases; unmatched junction bases: 11. Per the germline V gene, CDR1 is SEHNR and CDR2 is FQNEAQ (reference sequence). The chain carries TRBV7-9 and TRBJ2-5; 8 nucleotides align to TRBD1. The source is a human donor in good health. Some libraries in this study had Jurkat cell RNA spiked in. Sequencing used naive CD8+ T cells from blood, with Jurkat cell RNA spiked in. Subset described: FACS-sorted CD8+CD4-CCR7+CD45RA+ naive T cells. CDR3 sequence reads: CASSLVGAGGYRETQYF. The CDR3 bases are TGTGCCAGCAGCTTAGTCGGCGCAGGGGGCTATCGAGAGACCCAGTACTTC.